This is a list of T cell receptor beta chains from one sample in a study of cytomegalovirus exposure and HLA in healthy donors. The repertoire was sequenced with immunoSEQ multiplex PCR; TCRdb's copy has only in-frame clones and lacks some. Counted here are about 100,000 clones, about three quarters occurring once; the ten biggest clones make up roughly 14%. The specimen was PBMCs. The receptors come from a male donor in good health and CMV-seropositive. Both conserved end residues are trimmed from each CDR3.

v_gene: TRBV28; j_gene: TRBJ1-1; CDR3aa: ASIRQMNTEAF
v_gene: TRBV7-9; j_gene: TRBJ1-1; CDR3aa: ASSLEAGVNTEAF
v_gene: TRBV7-9; j_gene: TRBJ1-2; CDR3aa: ATVGRRGARHGYT
v_gene: TRBV6-1; j_gene: TRBJ1-2; CDR3aa: ASSELRGNFYGYT
v_gene: TRBV4-1; j_gene: TRBJ2-7; CDR3aa: ASSHLGQGAVGEQY
v_gene: TRBV9; j_gene: TRBJ2-1; CDR3aa: ASSVGVGAIYNEQF
v_gene: TRBV5-1; j_gene: TRBJ1-5; CDR3aa: ASSSNGQGNQPQH
v_gene: TRBV28; j_gene: TRBJ2-7; CDR3aa: ASSPHTTYYEQY
v_gene: TRBV5-1; j_gene: TRBJ2-2; CDR3aa: ATEKNTGELF
v_gene: TRBV4-3; j_gene: TRBJ2-2; CDR3aa: ASSLGRGTGGELF
v_gene: TRBV4-2; j_gene: TRBJ1-1; CDR3aa: ASSQNRGTARGVTEAF
v_gene: TRBV4-3; j_gene: TRBJ2-5; CDR3aa: ASSQDRRGTGSIEETQY
v_gene: TRBV5-1; j_gene: TRBJ1-1; CDR3aa: ASSLAIRDSVTNTEAF
v_gene: TRBV5-1; j_gene: TRBJ2-5; CDR3aa: ASSSLSEGETQY
v_gene: TRBV6-1; j_gene: TRBJ1-6; CDR3aa: ASSPTIRDNSPLH
v_gene: TRBV28; j_gene: TRBJ2-1; CDR3aa: ASSQTHSSYNEQF
v_gene: TRBV19; j_gene: TRBJ2-7; CDR3aa: ASSIQIDTPSEQY
v_gene: TRBV4-2; j_gene: TRBJ2-2; CDR3aa: ASSQEARLENTGELF
v_gene: TRBV5-4; j_gene: TRBJ2-3; CDR3aa: ASSLTQTPSTDTQY
v_gene: TRBV30; j_gene: TRBJ2-2; CDR3aa: AWSRPRQTSSTGELF
v_gene: TRBV19; j_gene: TRBJ2-5; CDR3aa: ATSQEGETQY
v_gene: TRBV7-2; j_gene: TRBJ2-3; CDR3aa: ASSLNARASTDTQY
v_gene: TRBV19; j_gene: TRBJ1-2; CDR3aa: ASSPTDRGRYGYT
v_gene: TRBV27; j_gene: TRBJ1-2; CDR3aa: ASSLIGDGGYT
v_gene: TRBV5-5; j_gene: TRBJ1-2; CDR3aa: ASSSTGGYYGYT
v_gene: TRBV5-1; j_gene: TRBJ2-5; CDR3aa: ASSPLQSGTQY
v_gene: TRBV28; j_gene: TRBJ1-1; CDR3aa: ASSTPTSTGGVNTEAF
v_gene: TRBV10-1; j_gene: TRBJ1-5; CDR3aa: ASSYPYRDRDDQPQH
v_gene: TRBV4-2; j_gene: TRBJ2-5; CDR3aa: ASSQETGNQETQY
v_gene: TRBV5-1; j_gene: TRBJ1-1; CDR3aa: ASSFWGGNTEAF
v_gene: TRBV18; j_gene: TRBJ1-1; CDR3aa: ASSPNAGTGYEAF
v_gene: TRBV5-1; j_gene: TRBJ2-5; CDR3aa: ASSGGTAQAQY
v_gene: TRBV5-4; j_gene: TRBJ1-6; CDR3aa: ASSLDGGSVSNSPLH
v_gene: TRBV5-1; j_gene: TRBJ1-1; CDR3aa: ASSVPPGTEAF
v_gene: TRBV5-8; j_gene: TRBJ2-1; CDR3aa: ASTGTWSYNEQF
v_gene: TRBV4-3; j_gene: TRBJ2-5; CDR3aa: ASSQDRGSGETQY
v_gene: TRBV29-1; j_gene: TRBJ2-1; CDR3aa: SVLTGTGYNEQF
v_gene: TRBV5-4; j_gene: TRBJ2-2; CDR3aa: ASSLVGGHPAGELF
v_gene: TRBV4-2; j_gene: TRBJ2-5; CDR3aa: ASSQEPGQETQY
v_gene: TRBV29-1; j_gene: TRBJ2-3; CDR3aa: SVERGTSTDTQY
v_gene: TRBV4-3; j_gene: TRBJ2-1; CDR3aa: ASSQVSNYNEQF
v_gene: TRBV15; j_gene: TRBJ2-3; CDR3aa: ATSTQDRPTQY
v_gene: TRBV4-1; j_gene: TRBJ1-3; CDR3aa: ASSQSGGYSGNTIY
v_gene: TRBV2; j_gene: TRBJ1-2; CDR3aa: ASSDVGGGYT
v_gene: TRBV7-7; j_gene: TRBJ2-1; CDR3aa: ASSLRGGAFDEQF